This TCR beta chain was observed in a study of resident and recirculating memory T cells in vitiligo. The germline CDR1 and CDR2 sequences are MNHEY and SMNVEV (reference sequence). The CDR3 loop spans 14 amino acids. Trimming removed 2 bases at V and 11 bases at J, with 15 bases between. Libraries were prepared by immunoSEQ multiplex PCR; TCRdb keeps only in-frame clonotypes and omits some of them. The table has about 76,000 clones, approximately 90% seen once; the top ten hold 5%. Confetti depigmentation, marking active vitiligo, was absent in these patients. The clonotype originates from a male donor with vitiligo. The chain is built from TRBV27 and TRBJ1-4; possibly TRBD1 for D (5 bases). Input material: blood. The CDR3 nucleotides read TGTGCCAGCAGTTTAGGCGGGGCTGCCAGCAAACTGTTTTTT. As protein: CASSLGGAASKLFF.